This TCR beta chain was sequenced in a study of blood T cell repertoires in COVID-19. Overall study context: Donors in the United States, Italy and Spain gave samples during acute or convalescent COVID-19. PBMCs, B-cell-depleted T cells, or T cells provided the cDNA or gDNA that made up the material.

Germline values: CDR1 SGHKS, CDR2 YYEKEE (reference sequence). J lost 10 bases, V lost 0 bases, and 9 bases had no gene match. The CDR3 consists of 16 residues. Under the authors' procedure: The assay estimated nucleated cells by amplifying reference gene primers. Profiled with immunoSEQ multiplex PCR; TCRdb holds only in-frame clones, not every one. The V and J calls and clone size come from that table; D and trimming were worked out from the DNA. This table has hundreds of thousands of clones, about four fifths appearing once. The rearrangement links TRBV5-5 to TRBJ1-6; 8 bases are a match to TRBD1. Sequenced sample: peripheral blood. The receptor was isolated from a woman of 80 years or more with acute or convalescent COVID-19. The CDR3 DNA reads TGTGCCAGCAGCTTGGTAACAGGACAGGGTCACTCACCCCTCCACTTT. Its translation: CASSLVTGQGHSPLHF.